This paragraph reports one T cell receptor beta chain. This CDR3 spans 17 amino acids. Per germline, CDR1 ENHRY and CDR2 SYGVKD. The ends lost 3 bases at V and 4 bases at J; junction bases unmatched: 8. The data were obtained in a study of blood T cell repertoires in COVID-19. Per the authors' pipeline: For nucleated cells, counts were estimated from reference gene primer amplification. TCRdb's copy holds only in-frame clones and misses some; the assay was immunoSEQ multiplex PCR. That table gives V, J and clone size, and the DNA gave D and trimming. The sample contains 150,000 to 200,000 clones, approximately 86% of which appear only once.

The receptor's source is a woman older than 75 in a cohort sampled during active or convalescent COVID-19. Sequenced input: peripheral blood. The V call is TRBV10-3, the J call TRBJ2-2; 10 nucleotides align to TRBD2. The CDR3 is CAISDQRGGRVTGELFF. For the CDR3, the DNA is TGTGCCATCAGTGATCAGCGGGGGGGCCGGGTCACCGGGGAGCTGTTTTTT.